The 8 T cell receptor beta chains below were found in one sample sequenced in a study of molecular identifiers for immune sequencing clone quantification. TCRdb fed the PCR reads into MiXCR, producing one record per CDR3 protein. Of around 470,000 distinct CDR3 sequences listed, 20% to 25% are singletons. The sequenced material came from naive CD8+ T cells from blood, with Jurkat cell RNA spiked in. Subset indicated: FACS-sorted CD8+CD4-CCR7+CD45RA+ naive T cells. These TCRs come from a human donor in good health. Some libraries in this study had Jurkat cell RNA spiked in.

Comments on this clonotype: It is likely a read error, because the conserved phenylalanine at the end of the CDR3 is missing. The chain joins TRBV5-1 to TRBJ2-5; possibly TRBD1 for D (6 bases). CDR1 is SGHRS, CDR2 YFSETQ, per germline. The CDR3 runs to 15 residues. CDR3 DNA: TGCGCCAGCAGCGGCGAAAGGGGGAGAGGAGAGTCCCAGTACCTC. Amino acids: CASSGERGRGESQYL.

The chain is built from TRBV4-1 and TRBJ1-4; no definite D call. This CDR3 has 16 residues. Between the trimmed V and J ends, which lost 0 bases and 0 bases, there was a span of 8 bases. Germline V gives CDR1 MGHRA, CDR2 YSYEKL. This CDR3 is CASSQEPGATNEKLFF. CDR3 bases: TGCGCCAGCAGCCAAGAACCCGGAGCAACTAATGAAAAACTGTTTTTT.

This clonotype was found a few times. The chain combines TRBV12-3 or TRBV12-4 with TRBJ2-7; 10 bases line up with TRBD1. This CDR3 is built from 14 residues. The V and J ends lost 7 bases and 1 base, in that order; junction bases with no gene match: 4. The CDR3: CASMDRGRSYEQYF. CDR3 nucleotide sequence: TGTGCCAGCATGGACAGGGGGAGATCCTACGAGCAGTACTTC.

This clonotype was recorded at least ten times. V usage is TRBV6-5 and J usage is TRBJ2-3; 7 nucleotides line up with TRBD2. The trim removed 2 bases at V and 2 bases at J, leaving 4 bases unmatched. Germline CDR1 MNHEY, CDR2 SVGAGI. CDR3 length equals 15 residues. The CDR3 spells CASSYVGGTTDTQYF. CDR3 nucleotides: TGTGCCAGCAGTTACGTGGGGGGGACCACAGATACGCAGTATTTT.

This clonotype has at least ten counts. The J gene is TRBJ2-3, the V gene TRBV7-9; 7 bases line up with TRBD1. The CDR3 spans 18 residues. Germline lookup yields CDR1 SEHNR and CDR2 FQNEAQ (reference sequence). With V trimmed by 1 base and J by 2 bases, 12 bases remained unmatched. The CDR3 loop reads CASSLGPLKGATTDTQYF. Written as DNA, the CDR3 is TGTGCCAGCAGCTTAGGCCCCCTTAAGGGGGCAACCACAGATACGCAGTATTTT.

This clonotype was seen at least ten times. This chain joins TRBV7-9 and TRBJ2-7, with D unclear. CDR1 and CDR2 (germline): SEHNR, FQNEAQ (reference sequence). Trimming took off 5 bases at V and 1 base at J, with 9 bases between the two ends. CDR3 length: 13 amino acids. The CDR3 region has the DNA TGTGCCAGCAGCGATATACAGTCCTACGAGCAGTACTTC. The encoded protein is CASSDIQSYEQYF.

This CDR3 reads CASSPKHDGSTIYF. The CDR3 region has the DNA TGTGCCAGCAGCCCCAAGCACGACGGCTCCACCATATATTTT. The chain recombines TRBV7-9 with TRBJ1-3, with unresolved D. Germline V CDR1 and CDR2: SEHNR, FQNEAQ (reference sequence). Trimming removed 5 bases from V and 9 bases from J, with 17 bases in between. There are 14 residues in the CDR3.

This clonotype came up a few times. The chain is built from TRBV12-3 or TRBV12-4 and TRBJ1-4; no reliable D call. The germline V and J ends were trimmed by 3 bases and 7 bases, with 12 bases remaining between them. This CDR3 is 14 amino acids long. The CDR3 sequence: CASSLTTVREKLFF. For the CDR3, the DNA is TGTGCCAGCAGTTTGACCACCGTACGTGAAAAACTGTTTTTT.